This T cell receptor (beta chain) was identified in a study of blood T cell repertoires in COVID-19. In the study overall: Spain, Italy and the United States supplied samples that represented acute and convalescent COVID-19. In each case, the material was cDNA or gDNA derived from T cells, B-cell-depleted T cells, or PBMCs.

Per the original methods: The assay estimated nucleated cells by amplifying reference gene primers. This table comes from immunoSEQ multiplex PCR, and its TCRdb copy is limited to in-frame clones, with some not included. The D gene and trimming were derived from the DNA, and the V and J assignments and clone size from that table. The data show under 300,000 clones, approximately 88% seen once. Trimming cost V 5 bases and J 6 bases, with 17 bases left between them. There are 15 residues in the CDR3. Germline V lookup: CDR1 MNHNY, CDR2 SVGAGI (reference sequence). The gene calls are TRBV6-6 and TRBJ2-1; D is perhaps TRBD1 (7 bases). This receptor was obtained from a woman between 35 and 50 years old who had recovered from COVID-19. Sequencing was performed on peripheral blood. The CDR3 nucleotides are TGTGCCAGCAGTATCGACAGGGCGGGAATCAATGAGCAGTTCTTC. Encoded protein: CASSIDRAGINEQFF.